This T cell receptor beta chain was sequenced in a study of CD8 T cells in ankylosing spondylitis. Study-level results: Blood of patients with ankylosing spondylitis appeared to be characterized by a TCR beta motif of about eight highly homologous variants.

TCR beta libraries were made by quantitative 5'-RACE with molecular barcodes. TCRdb used MiXCR to reprocess the 5' RACE reads, holding one entry per CDR3 protein. The sample lists more than 400,000 distinct CDR3 sequences, roughly 5% occurring once. CDR1 is DFQATT and CDR2 is SNEGSKA in the germline V gene (reference sequence). The CDR3 totals 13 residues. V lost 3 bases and J lost 5, with 12 bases in between. This clonotype was recorded at least ten times. No antigen is known for it. The chain employs TRBV20-1 and TRBJ2-3; D ambiguous. Sequenced sample: blood, either unsorted or a sorted T cell fraction (not recorded which). The sequence came from a male donor with ankylosing spondylitis. This chain's CDR3 is CSASHYVGDTQYF. CDR3 coding DNA: TGCAGTGCTAGTCATTATGTCGGAGATACGCAGTATTTT.